This T cell receptor (beta chain) derives from a study of cytomegalovirus exposure and HLA in healthy donors. Study conclusions and caveats: As confirmed in vitro, three CMV-associated chains were specific for CMV antigens. The study carried out a later analysis of TCR beta sequences. It associated 16,951 of them with specific HLA alleles at a false discovery rate of 0.05.

Germline CDR1 SGHDT, CDR2 YYEEEE. The length of the CDR3 is 14 residues. Between the trimmed V and J ends, which lost 2 bases and 9 bases, there was a span of 12 bases. Of note for this clone: Its antigen remains unknown.

In the PCR, 60 Vbeta and 13 Jbeta primers were used. The method was immunoSEQ multiplex PCR; TCRdb's version includes in-frame clones alone and lacks a portion of them. Of some 130,000 clones listed, almost 80% are singletons. This clonotype was obtained from a female donor in good health and CMV-seronegative. What was sequenced was PBMCs. The J gene is TRBJ1-6, the V gene TRBV5-6; perhaps TRBD1 as D (5 bases). CDR3 in DNA: TGTGCCAGCAGCTTAGTCCAGGGCTCTTCACCCCTCCACTTT. Its protein product is CASSLVQGSSPLHF.